Listed below are T cell receptor beta chains from one sample, sequenced in a study of T cell repertoires in cytomegalovirus infection. TCRdb analysed the reads with MiXCR anew, one entry per CDR3 protein. The top ten clones hold about 20% of a sample with approximately 340,000 distinct CDR3 sequences, 25% to 35% of them seen once. The antigens of these receptors remain unknown. The specimen was cultured PBMCs, collected from culture after CMV antigen stimulation. These receptors were collected from a human donor in good health (CMV status not recorded). Some clones in this sample may be carry-over from other donors' samples. CDR3s include the opening cysteine and the closing phenylalanine or tryptophan. Fields, in order: V gene, J gene, D gene, clone size, CDR3 DNA, CDR3 protein. The D gene is left open where the match is weak. Expanded clones get a size class; other rows say once, few or many, or leave the size out.

>TRBV7-8|TRBJ2-1|TRBD2|few
TGTGCCAGCAGCTTAGTTGGTACTAGCGGAGAGCAGTTCTTC
CASSLVGTSGEQFF
>TRBV7-9|TRBJ1-1|NA|NA
TGTGCCAGCAGCCCGGCTTCCGGGCCTAACCGCGGTAGCACTGAAGCTTTCTTT
CASSPASGPNRGSTEAFF
>TRBV5-1|TRBJ1-5|TRBD1|few
TGCGCCAGCAGCTTGGGGACAGGGGGGTCGAATCAGCCCCAGCATTTT
CASSLGTGGSNQPQHF
>TRBV7-2|TRBJ2-1|TRBD2|NA
TGTGCCAGCAGCTTAGTTCCGGGAGGAGCCTACAATGAGCAGTTCTTC
CASSLVPGGAYNEQFF
>TRBV19|TRBJ2-7|TRBD1|NA
TGTGCCAGTAGTGAATCCGGGACAGCGAAGTACGAGCAGTACTTC
CASSESGTAKYEQYF
>TRBV7-3|TRBJ2-5|NA|NA
TGTGCCAGCAGCCCTTCCCCCAGGGGTGTCGAGACCCAGTACTTC
CASSPSPRGVETQYF
>TRBV4-1|TRBJ1-2|NA|NA
TGCGCCAGCAGCCTACGGACAGAAAAAAACTATGGCTACACCTTC
CASSLRTEKNYGYTF
>TRBV27|TRBJ2-7|NA|NA
TGTGCCAGCAGCTACTTCGGACAATTATACGAGCAGTACTTC
CASSYFGQLYEQYF
>TRBV28|TRBJ2-7|NA|NA
TGTGCCAGCAGCCTGGCAGGGGACGAGCAGTACTTC
CASSLAGDEQYF
>TRBV11-2|TRBJ1-4|TRBD1|few
TGTGCCAGCAGCGCCACAGGGGGCGCCGTCAAAAAACTGTTTTTT
CASSATGGAVKKLFF
>TRBV10-2|TRBJ1-1|NA|NA
TGCGCCAGCAGTGAGACCGGGGCCCCTATGAACACTGAAGCTTTCTTT
CASSETGAPMNTEAFF
>TRBV11-2|TRBJ1-2|NA|few
TGTGCCAGCAGTTATCTCCGGGGGGCTCAGGGCTACACCTTC
CASSYLRGAQGYTF
>TRBV7-9|TRBJ2-7|TRBD1|few
TGTGCCAGCAGCTTCCCTCCCAGGGGGCCGACCTACGAGCAGTACTTC
CASSFPPRGPTYEQYF
>TRBV6-5|TRBJ1-5|NA|few
TGTGCCAGCAGAATGGACAGTGGGTCCCAGCCCCAGCATTTT
CASRMDSGSQPQHF
>TRBV10-3|TRBJ2-5|TRBD1|few
TGTGCCATCAGTGAGACAGGGGGGACCCAGTACTTC
CAISETGGTQYF
>TRBV5-4|TRBJ2-1|NA|few
TGTGCCAGCAGCTTGGAGGCCTGGGATGAGCAGTTCTTC
CASSLEAWDEQFF
>TRBV7-8|TRBJ2-3|NA|many
TGTGCCAGCAGCTTATTGGGTGGGCGGGGAGATACGCAGTATTTT
CASSLLGGRGDTQYF
>TRBV6-6|TRBJ2-1|TRBD1|NA
TGTGCCAGCAGGACTGAGGACAGGGTGAATGAGCAGTTCTTC
CASRTEDRVNEQFF
>TRBV12-3/TRBV12-4|TRBJ1-1|NA|NA
TGTGCCAGCAGTTCATCTAGGACCGTGGCGATGACTGAAGCTTTCTTT
CASSSSRTVAMTEAFF
>TRBV12-3/TRBV12-4|TRBJ2-1|NA|many
TGTGCCAGCAGTTTATGGGGTAATGAGCAGTTCTTC
CASSLWGNEQFF
>TRBV27|TRBJ2-7|NA|few
TGTGCCAGCAGTTTAAGAGGGGACTCCTACGAGCAGTACTTC
CASSLRGDSYEQYF
>TRBV12-3/TRBV12-4|TRBJ1-6|NA|NA
TGTGCCAGCAGTTCCCTCTTGGAGGCACCCCTCCACTTT
CASSSLLEAPLHF
>TRBV27|TRBJ2-3|TRBD1|once
TGTGCCAGCAGTCCTCACTCCGGGACAGGGGGTACAGATACGCAGTATTTT
CASSPHSGTGGTDTQYF
>TRBV11-1|TRBJ1-3|NA|NA
TGTGCCAGCAGCTTACAACCGTTTTCTGGAAACACCATATATTTT
CASSLQPFSGNTIYF
>TRBV20-1|TRBJ1-1|TRBD1|NA
TGCAGTGCTAGGGCCGGACAGGGCGAAGCTTTCTTT
CSARAGQGEAFF
>TRBV6-1|TRBJ2-1|NA|many
TGTGCCAGCAGTCCGAGCCGGTGGGAGCAGTTCTTC
CASSPSRWEQFF
>TRBV4-2|TRBJ1-1|NA|NA
TGTGCCAGCAGCCAAGTAGGGGGGGCCTTGGAAGCTTTCTTT
CASSQVGGALEAFF
>TRBV12-3/TRBV12-4|TRBJ1-1|NA|once
TGTGCCAGCAGCCGGACACCTTCCCCTGAAGCTTTCTTT
CASSRTPSPEAFF
>TRBV3-1|TRBJ1-1|TRBD1|NA
TGTGCCAGCAGCCAAGGGACAGGGGCTGGGAACACTGAAGCTTTCTTT
CASSQGTGAGNTEAFF
>TRBV6-8|TRBJ1-6|TRBD1|NA
TGTGCCATCAAAAGGGACAGCAATTCACCCCTCCACTTT
CAIKRDSNSPLHF
>TRBV6-5|TRBJ1-6|TRBD1|NA
TGTGCCAGCAGACCTACGACAGGGATTGGCGGTAATTCACCCCTCCACTTT
CASRPTTGIGGNSPLHF
>TRBV7-9|TRBJ2-5|TRBD2|many
TGTGCCAGCAGCCCCCGAGGGAGGGGAAGATGGGAGACCCAGTACTTC
CASSPRGRGRWETQYF